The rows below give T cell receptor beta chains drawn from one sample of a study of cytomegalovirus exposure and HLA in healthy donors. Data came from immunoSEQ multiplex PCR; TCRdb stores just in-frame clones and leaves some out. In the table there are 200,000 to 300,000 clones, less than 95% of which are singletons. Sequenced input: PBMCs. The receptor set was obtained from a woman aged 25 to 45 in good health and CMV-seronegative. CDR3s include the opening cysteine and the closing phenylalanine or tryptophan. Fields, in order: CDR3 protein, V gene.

CDR3 protein: CASRPGAPEPYEQYF
V gene: TRBV6-5

CDR3 protein: CASSVETGSGANVLTF
V gene: TRBV9

CDR3 protein: CASSLSSPAGNNEQFF
V gene: TRBV27

CDR3 protein: CASSQDRGSSGANVLTF
V gene: TRBV4-3

CDR3 protein: CASSGGEGHNEQFF
V gene: TRBV6-1

CDR3 protein: CSGLAGSYEQYF
V gene: TRBV29-1

CDR3 protein: CASSSRGLRELFF
V gene: TRBV7-2

CDR3 protein: CASIPAGGSEQYF
V gene: TRBV28

CDR3 protein: CASSLGIAGGLYEQYF
V gene: TRBV4-1

CDR3 protein: CASSFAGGRNTEAFF
V gene: TRBV5-1

CDR3 protein: CASSLKRQGVDGYTF
V gene: TRBV7-8

CDR3 protein: CASSQDARGYGYTF
V gene: TRBV4-3

CDR3 protein: CASRAGLAGQEGYNEQFF
V gene: TRBV28

CDR3 protein: CAWSGGETQYF
V gene: TRBV30

CDR3 protein: CSVEGLAGDEQYF
V gene: TRBV29-1

CDR3 protein: CASSPTGSTQYF
V gene: TRBV27

CDR3 protein: CASSFDFRAQGEQYF
V gene: TRBV28

CDR3 protein: CSAIQETQYF
V gene: TRBV20-1